Shown below are 24 T cell receptor beta chains from a single sample sequenced in a study of T-cell reconstitution after alpha-beta-depleted transplantation in children. During its preparation, the TCRbeta library received unique molecular identifiers. TCRdb independently ran MiXCR on the PCR reads; one entry per CDR3 protein. This sample has roughly 400,000 distinct CDR3 sequences, with roughly 20% found just once. The material was PBMCs from the stem cell graft donor, obtained from the stem cell graft. Receptors were obtained from a human donor who donated a stem cell graft to a child with acute myeloid leukemia.

The CDR3 nucleotides read TGTGCCAGCAAACCGGGACTAGCTCTCCACGAGCAGTACTTC. Translation: CASKPGLALHEQYF. This chain uses TRBV12-3 or TRBV12-4 with TRBJ2-7, with TRBD2 matching over 9 bases. This CDR3 is 14 amino acids long. Germline trimming cut 7 bases from V and 5 bases from J; bases unmatched to any gene: 9.

This chain links TRBV6-2 or TRBV6-3 with TRBJ2-3; TRBD1 is a possible D gene (6 bases). V lost 8 bases to trimming and J lost 2 bases, with 11 bases between them. The CDR3 runs 13 residues. Germline CDR1 MNHEY, CDR2 SVGEGT. For the CDR3, the DNA is TGTGCCAGCCACCGGACAGACACAGATACGCAGTATTTT. Its translation: CASHRTDTDTQYF.

The gene calls are TRBV9 and TRBJ2-7; no clear D gene. CDR3 length: 15 residues. V shed 4 bases and J shed 3 bases, with 17 bases lying between them. Germline-derived CDR1 and CDR2 are SGDLS and YYNGEE. The CDR3 DNA reads TGTGCCAGCAGCCCTGGCTCCAGTTCTTACTACGAGCAGTACTTC. Its translation is CASSPGSSSYYEQYF. Complete variable domain (other parts from reference TRBV9 and TRBJ2-7): DSGVTQTPKHLITATGQRVTLRCSPRSGDLSVYWYQQSLDQGLQFLIQYYNGEERAKGNILERFSAQQFPDLHSELNLSSLELGDSALYFCASSPGSSSYYEQYFGPGTRLTVT.

This clonotype came up many times. The J gene is TRBJ2-1, the V gene TRBV15, with D perhaps being TRBD1 or TRBD2 (5 bases each). The CDR3 spans 15 residues. The V gene lost 0 bases and the J gene lost 4 bases, with 10 bases spanning the gap. Germline V gene lookup returns CDR1 LNHNV and CDR2 YYDKDF (reference sequence). CDR3 in DNA: TGTGCCACCAGCAGAGAGGCAGGGAGATACAATGAGCAGTTCTTC. It yields the protein CATSREAGRYNEQFF.

The V gene is TRBV20-1, the J gene TRBJ1-5; 11 bases are shared with TRBD1. The CDR3 length is 18 residues. From germline, CDR1 is DFQATT and CDR2 SNEGSKA (reference sequence). J was trimmed by 0 bases and V by 4 bases; bases with no gene match: 11. CDR3: CSAIGQGASPNSNQPQHF. CDR3 DNA sequence: TGCAGTGCTATCGGACAGGGGGCATCACCTAATAGCAATCAGCCCCAGCATTTT.

V and J are TRBV5-1 and TRBJ2-2; 7 nucleotides match TRBD1. With 4 bases clipped from V and 2 bases from J, the junction kept 5 bases outside the gene matches. From germline, CDR1 is SGHRS and CDR2 YFSETQ. This CDR3 comprises 15 residues. The DNA for the CDR3 is TGCGCCAGCAGCCTCCGGGACAGCAACACCGGGGAGCTGTTTTTT. It codes for CASSLRDSNTGELFF.

The chain joins TRBV29-1 to TRBJ1-2; D is uncertain. The V and J ends lost 1 base and 4 bases respectively, with 7 bases between them. CDR3 length: 12 residues. CDR1 SQVTM and CDR2 ANQGSEA come from the germline V gene. CDR3 coding DNA: TGCAGCGTTGAAGGGGCAGCCTATGGCTACACCTTC. The encoded protein is CSVEGAAYGYTF.

This chain links TRBV9 with TRBJ2-2; D is unclear. The V end lost 2 bases, the J end lost 6 bases, and 11 bases lay between the germline ends. Germline V gene data show CDR1 as SGDLS and CDR2 as YYNGEE. The CDR3 is 14 residues long. The CDR3, as DNA: TGTGCCAGCAGCGTCGCTGAGCAATCCGGGGAGCTGTTTTTT. This translates into CASSVAEQSGELFF.

This clonotype was observed a few times. V is TRBV7-2 and J is TRBJ2-1; 7 nucleotides align to TRBD2. The CDR3 has 16 residues. The germline V gene has CDR1 SGHTA and CDR2 FQGNSA. The ends lost 5 bases at V and 6 bases at J; junction bases unmatched: 13. The CDR3 bases are TGTGCCAGCAGCCCCCAGCGGAGCGGGAATGGCAATGAGCAGTTCTTC. This encodes CASSPQRSGNGNEQFF.

This clonotype was detected many times. The chain has TRBV28 and TRBJ2-2; D uncertain. Germline CDR1 MDHEN, CDR2 SYDVKM. The CDR3 length is 13 residues. The V gene lost 5 bases and the J gene lost 5 bases, with 9 bases spanning the gap. CDR3 loop: CASSHSSTGELFF. The CDR3 nucleotides read TGTGCCAGCAGTCACTCTAGTACCGGGGAGCTGTTTTTT. The whole variable domain, remainder taken from reference TRBV28 and TRBJ2-2, is DVKVTQSSRYLVKRTGEKVFLECVQDMDHENMFWYRQDPGLGLRLIYFSYDVKMKEKGDIPEGYSVSREKKERFSLILESASTNQTSMYLCASSHSSTGELFFGEGSRLTVL.

This clonotype was seen only a few times. The V gene is TRBV20-1, the J gene TRBJ1-1; D unclear. V lost 6 bases and J 10 bases, leaving 15 bases between the germline ends. Germline V gives CDR1 DFQATT, CDR2 SNEGSKA (reference sequence). The CDR3 contains 11 residues. CDR3 region: CSARTAGRAFF. CDR3 DNA sequence: TGCAGTGCAAGGACCGCCGGCCGAGCTTTCTTT.

This clonotype was seen at least ten times. The J gene is TRBJ2-1, the V gene TRBV20-1; 12 bases are a match to TRBD2. Germline V gives CDR1 DFQATT, CDR2 SNEGSKA (reference sequence). The V gene end was trimmed by 3 bases and the J gene end by 8 bases; junction bases not matched to a gene: 2. This CDR3 spans 13 amino acids. CDR3: CSASASGRDEQFF. DNA for the CDR3: TGCAGTGCTAGCGCTAGCGGGAGGGATGAGCAGTTCTTC.

As DNA, the CDR3 is TGTGCCAGCAGCCAGGGTGGAAACGAGCAGTACTTC. Translating it yields CASSQGGNEQYF. This chain uses TRBV13 with TRBJ2-7; D is possibly TRBD1 (5 bases). Trimming shortened V by 5 bases and J by 5 bases, and 10 bases separated the two germline ends. CDR1 is PRHDT and CDR2 is FYEKMQ in the germline V gene (reference sequence). The CDR3 sequence is 12 residues long.

The CDR3 region is CSARWLAGGPNTGELFF. CDR3 nucleotides: TGCAGTGCTAGGTGGCTAGCGGGAGGCCCCAACACCGGGGAGCTGTTTTTT. This chain connects TRBV20-1 to TRBJ2-2; 11 bases line up with TRBD2. Germline assignment: CDR1 DFQATT and CDR2 SNEGSKA (reference sequence). Trimming at V came to 3 bases and at J to 2 bases, leaving 8 bases not matched to a gene. The CDR3 runs 17 residues.

This clonotype was detected many times. The chain carries TRBV10-2 and TRBJ2-6; D is perhaps TRBD1 or TRBD2 (5 bases each). CDR3 length: 17 residues. Deletions cut 10 bases from V and 1 base from J, with 20 bases between. In germline, CDR1 is WSHSY, CDR2 SAAADI. CDR3 loop: CAIHAGTSISGANVLTF. In DNA form, the CDR3 reads TGCGCCATACACGCCGGGACCTCAATTTCTGGGGCCAACGTCCTGACTTTC.

The chain recombines TRBV10-3 with TRBJ1-1; D is unresolved. This CDR3 region has 12 residues. The V gene's germline CDR1 is ENHRY and CDR2 SYGVKD. V gave up 0 bases and J gave up 7 bases, with 6 bases separating them. CDR3 loop: CAISESWDEAFF. DNA for the CDR3: TGTGCCATCAGTGAGTCATGGGATGAAGCTTTCTTT.

For the CDR3, the DNA is TGTGCCAGCAGCACGAACAGGGGGCTCACCGGGGAGCTGTTTTTT. Translating gives CASSTNRGLTGELFF. This chain links TRBV12-3 or TRBV12-4 with TRBJ2-2, with 9 bases matching TRBD1. This CDR3 has 15 residues. J gave up 4 bases and V 6 bases, and 6 bases lay outside the gene matches.

This chain links TRBV5-1 with TRBJ2-1; tentatively, D is TRBD1 or TRBD2 (7 bases each). Germline CDR1 SGHRS, CDR2 YFSETQ. Trimming cost V 4 bases and J 4 bases, with 12 bases left between them. The CDR3 extends over 14 amino acids. CDR3 in DNA: TGCGCCAGCAGCCCAGGGGGGGTATACAATGAGCAGTTCTTC. Translating gives CASSPGGVYNEQFF.

This clonotype was detected ten times or more. The chain couples TRBV6-2 or TRBV6-3 to TRBJ1-5; D remains unclear. The germline V and J ends were trimmed by 8 bases and 5 bases, with 10 bases remaining between them. The V gene's germline CDR1 is MNHEY and CDR2 SVGEGT. The CDR3 runs 12 residues. CDR3 bases: TGTGCCAGCCCGGGAGGCGATCAGCCCCAGCATTTT. This sequence encodes CASPGGDQPQHF.

In its sample, this clonotype was seen many times. The chain is built from TRBV10-3 and TRBJ2-1; tentative D call: TRBD2 (5 bases). V lost 8 bases and J 8 bases, leaving 13 bases between the germline ends. The CDR3 consists of 12 residues. Germline V lookup: CDR1 ENHRY, CDR2 SYGVKD. CDR3 protein: CAISQNGDEQFF. The CDR3 coding sequence is TGTGCCATCTCTCAAAACGGGGATGAGCAGTTCTTC.

The rearrangement uses TRBV5-1 and TRBJ2-3; 10 positions match TRBD2. V shed 2 bases and J 3 bases; nucleotides not matched to a gene: 6. The CDR3 runs to 16 residues. Germline assignment: CDR1 SGHRS and CDR2 YFSETQ. CDR3 sequence (DNA): TGCGCCAGCAGCTTTGAAGCGGGAGGGATAACAGATACGCAGTATTTT. This sequence encodes CASSFEAGGITDTQYF.

This clonotype has at least ten counts. V and J are TRBV14 and TRBJ2-6; D gene unclear. The CDR3 totals 14 residues. Germline assignment: CDR1 SGHDN and CDR2 FVKESK. Trimming took off 4 bases at V and 3 bases at J, with 7 bases between the two ends. As DNA, the CDR3 is TGTGCCAGCAGCCCCCTTGGTGGGGCCAACGTCCTGACTTTC. Amino acid sequence: CASSPLGGANVLTF. Based on the CDR3 plus reference TRBV14 and TRBJ2-6, the full variable domain is EAGVTQFPSHSVIEKGQTVTLRCDPISGHDNLYWYRRVMGKEIKFLLHFVKESKQDESGMPNNRFLAERTGGTYSTLKVQPAELEDSGVYFCASSPLGGANVLTFGAGSRLTVL.

This clonotype was counted at least ten times. This rearrangement joins TRBV20-1 to TRBJ2-5, with 12 positions matching TRBD2. J lost 4 bases, V lost 3 bases, and 9 bases had no gene match. Germline values: CDR1 DFQATT, CDR2 SNEGSKA (reference sequence). CDR3 length: 16 residues. The CDR3 region is CSARPGLAGILETQYF. The CDR3 DNA reads as TGCAGTGCTAGGCCAGGACTAGCGGGAATTTTAGAGACCCAGTACTTC.

The V call is TRBV13, the J call TRBJ1-1; D gene ambiguous. CDR3 length: 13 residues. Germline CDR1 PRHDT, CDR2 FYEKMQ (reference sequence). V lost 6 bases and J lost 5, with 13 bases in between. Written as DNA, the CDR3 is TGTGCCAGCAGTATGGGGAGCGGAACTGAAGCTTTCTTT. Protein product: CASSMGSGTEAFF.